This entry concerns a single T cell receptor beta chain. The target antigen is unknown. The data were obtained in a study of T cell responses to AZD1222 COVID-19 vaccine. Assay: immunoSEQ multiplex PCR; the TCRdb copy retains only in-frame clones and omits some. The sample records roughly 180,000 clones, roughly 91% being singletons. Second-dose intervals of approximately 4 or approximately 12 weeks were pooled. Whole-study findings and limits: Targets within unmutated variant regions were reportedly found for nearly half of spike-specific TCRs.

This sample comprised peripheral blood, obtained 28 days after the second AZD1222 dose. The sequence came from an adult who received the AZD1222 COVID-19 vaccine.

The CDR3 spells CASSFVAGPVDEAFF. DNA of the CDR3: TGTGCCAGCAGTTTTGTTGCCGGGCCAGTTGATGAAGCTTTCTTT. J is TRBJ1-1 and V is TRBV27; D unclear. The CDR3 totals 15 residues. Trimming removed 3 bases at V and 7 bases at J, with 18 bases between. Germline CDR1 MNHEY, CDR2 SMNVEV (reference sequence).